The 30 T cell receptor beta chains listed next were all sequenced from one sample in a study of shared clonotypes between healthy human individuals. Here immunoSEQ multiplex PCR was the method, and the copy in TCRdb shows in-frame clones only, minus some. The sample lists about 510,000 clones; over 75% were seen once. Sample: PBMCs. The receptors derive from a middle-aged woman in good health. Some clones in this sample may be carry-over from other donors' samples.

In its sample, this clone was seen a few times. This rearrangement joins TRBV12-5 to TRBJ2-3, with 13 bases identical to TRBD2. The CDR3 is 16 amino acids. The germline CDR1 and CDR2 sequences are LGHNT and FRNRAP. Losses at the gene ends were 3 bases for V and 4 bases for J; bases not matched to a gene: 4. The DNA for the CDR3 is TGTGCTAGTGGTTTAGGACTAGCGGGAGTCTCAGATACGCAGTATTTT. Translating it yields CASGLGLAGVSDTQYF.

V and J are TRBV18 and TRBJ2-5, with TRBD1 matching over 9 bases. CDR1 KGHSH and CDR2 LQKENI come from the germline V gene. The J segment lost 3 bases and the V segment lost 6 bases, leaving 8 bases of the junction unmatched. This CDR3 comprises 15 residues. The CDR3 DNA follows: TGTGCCAGCTCCCCGAGGGACAGGGAGAAAGAGACCCAGTACTTC. Amino acids: CASSPRDREKETQYF.

To note about this clone: The junction does not match germline at one end; this may be a read error. This sample includes further DNA sequences coding for the same CDR3. The chain has TRBV5-1 and TRBJ1-2; 8 positions agree with TRBD1. The germline V gene encodes CDR1 SGHRS and CDR2 YFSETQ. CDR3 length: 13 amino acids. CDR3 sequence reads: CASSPDRAYGYTF. Here the CDR3 DNA reads TGCGCCAGCAGCCCGGACAGGGCCTATGGCTACACATTC.

J is TRBJ2-7 and V is TRBV19, with TRBD2 identical over 10 bases. This CDR3 region has 14 residues. CDR1 LNHDA and CDR2 SQIVND come from the germline V gene (reference sequence). Losses at the gene ends were 5 bases for V and 4 bases for J; bases not matched to a gene: 5. CDR3 loop: CASSPQREGYEQYF. The CDR3 DNA follows: TGTGCCAGTAGTCCTCAGCGGGAGGGTTACGAGCAGTACTTC.

The chain carries TRBV19 and TRBJ1-5; D might be TRBD1 (5 bases). Trimming cost V 4 bases and J 0 bases, with 22 bases left between them. The CDR3 totals 19 residues. Germline assignment: CDR1 LNHDA and CDR2 SQIVND (reference sequence). As DNA, the CDR3 is TGTGCCAGTAGTAATCAGCGACAGCTATCCCCCAATAGCAATCAGCCCCAGCATTTT. It codes for CASSNQRQLSPNSNQPQHF.

CDR3 sequence reads: CASSVSGNEQFF. Here the CDR3 DNA reads TGTGCCAGCAGTGTGTCGGGGAATGAGCAGTTCTTC. The chain uses TRBV2 and TRBJ2-1, with D perhaps matching TRBD2 (5 bases). Trimming left V 4 bases short and J 7 bases short, with 8 bases between. The V gene's germline CDR1 is SNHLY and CDR2 FYNNEI. The CDR3 covers 12 residues.

There are a few counts of this clone. V gene TRBV2 combines with J gene TRBJ1-1; TRBD1 aligns across 8 bases. V dropped 3 bases and J dropped 10; count of bases not matched to a gene: 13. Germline assignment: CDR1 SNHLY and CDR2 FYNNEI. The CDR3 length is 15 residues. DNA of the CDR3: TGTGCCAGCAGTGACGCAGACAGGGGTACCCCTGGAGCTTTCTTT. It specifies CASSDADRGTPGAFF.

The J gene is TRBJ2-3, the V gene TRBV7-3, with 7 positions matching TRBD1. The V and J ends lost 4 bases and 2 bases, in that order; junction bases with no gene match: 6. The CDR3 totals 15 residues. From germline, CDR1 is SGHTA and CDR2 FQGTGA. The CDR3 here is CASSYKGQSTDTQYF. DNA of the CDR3: TGTGCCAGCAGCTACAAGGGACAGTCCACAGATACGCAGTATTTT.

The chain couples TRBV10-1 to TRBJ2-7; TRBD2 might be the D (6 bases). From germline, CDR1 is WNHNN and CDR2 SYGVQD (reference sequence). V was shortened by 6 bases and J by 1 base, with 13 bases between the two germline ends. The CDR3 extends over 14 amino acids. CDR3 DNA sequence: TGCGCCAGCAGCTCGGGACTGGAATCCTACGAGCAGTACTTC. Translation gives CASSSGLESYEQYF.

The genes are TRBV7-8 and TRBJ1-6, with D possibly matching TRBD1 (5 bases). Germline CDR1 reads SGHVS; CDR2 reads FQNEAQ. Between the trimmed V and J ends, which lost 4 bases and 6 bases, there was a span of 22 bases. The CDR3 spans 18 residues. CDR3 coding DNA: TGTGCCAGCAGCTCCCAGGCGGGGGGATGGGGAGGTAATTCACCCCTCCACTTT. This sequence encodes CASSSQAGGWGGNSPLHF.

The chain has TRBV19 and TRBJ2-1; no reliable D call. Germline CDR1 LNHDA, CDR2 SQIVND (reference sequence). Trimming shortened V by 5 bases and J by 10 bases, and 15 bases separated the two germline ends. The CDR3 has 13 residues. The CDR3 spells CASSFHGQREQFF. For the CDR3, the DNA is TGTGCCAGTAGTTTTCACGGCCAAAGGGAGCAGTTCTTC.

The chain recombines TRBV9 with TRBJ2-7; 12 bases fit TRBD2. The CDR3 has 16 residues. The V and J ends lost 4 bases and 2 bases, in that order; junction bases with no gene match: 7. The germline V gene encodes CDR1 SGDLS and CDR2 YYNGEE. CDR3 sequence reads: CASSPKRLAGAYEQYF. CDR3 nucleotide sequence: TGTGCCAGCAGCCCTAAAAGACTAGCGGGAGCCTACGAGCAGTACTTC.

Comment on this clone: The sample has other DNA sequences that encode this CDR3 too. The CDR3 sequence is CASSSGSYNEQFF. In nucleotides, the CDR3 is TGTGCCAGCAGTTCTGGCTCATACAATGAGCAGTTCTTC. This chain joins TRBV27 and TRBJ2-1; no definite D call. Germline values: CDR1 MNHEY, CDR2 SMNVEV (reference sequence). This CDR3 spans 13 amino acids. V was shortened by 4 bases and J by 4 bases, with 8 bases between the two germline ends.

The CDR3 coding sequence is TGTGCCAGCAGTGTTCGTCAGGGGCCATCGGCGGATGGCTACACCTTC. It translates to CASSVRQGPSADGYTF. This rearrangement joins TRBV2 to TRBJ1-2, with TRBD1 as a possible D gene (6 bases). Germline CDR1 and CDR2: SNHLY and FYNNEI. V gave up 4 bases and J gave up 6 bases, with 21 bases separating them. The CDR3 is 16 residues long. The variable domain in full, completed from reference TRBV2 and TRBJ1-2, reads EPEVTQTPSHQVTQMGQEVILRCVPISNHLYFYWYRQILGQKVEFLVSFYNNEISEKSEIFDDQFSVERPDGSNFTLKIRSTKLEDSAMYFCASSVRQGPSADGYTFGSGTRLTVV.

The rearrangement links TRBV10-2 to TRBJ1-1; a weak D match, TRBD1 (6 bases). Germline values: CDR1 WSHSY, CDR2 SAAADI. Trimming stripped 2 bases from V and 2 bases from J, with 15 bases between. This CDR3 is built from 16 residues. CDR3 sequence (DNA): TGCGCCAGCAGTGAGGGCAGGGGAGGGGGAAACACTGAAGCTTTCTTT. Translation: CASSEGRGGGNTEAFF.

V gene TRBV19 combines with J gene TRBJ2-7; perhaps TRBD2 as D (6 bases). The CDR3 has 12 residues. V gave up 6 bases and J gave up 1 base, with 7 bases separating them. In germline, CDR1 is LNHDA, CDR2 SQIVND (reference sequence). CDR3 protein: CASRSGSYEQYF. The DNA of the CDR3 is TGTGCCAGTAGAAGCGGGTCCTACGAGCAGTACTTC.

The genes are TRBV30 and TRBJ1-5; 7 bases are shared with TRBD1. Trimming took 1 base from V and 7 from J; bases not matched to a gene: 10. CDR1 is GTSNPN and CDR2 is SVGIG in the germline V gene (reference sequence). This CDR3 is 15 amino acids long. The CDR3, as DNA: TGTGCCTGGAGTGCCTTGGGACAGAGACGCCAGCCCCAGCATTTT. It is translated as CAWSALGQRRQPQHF.

This clone has only one observation. This chain joins TRBV6-6 and TRBJ1-4, with TRBD1 matching 7 bases. J was trimmed by 4 bases and V by 7 bases; bases with no gene match: 9. CDR3 length: 15 residues. Germline V gene data show CDR1 as MNHNY and CDR2 as SVGAGI (reference sequence). CDR3 region: CASTTRTGINEKLFF. The CDR3 coding sequence is TGTGCCAGCACAACCCGGACAGGCATTAATGAAAAACTGTTTTTT.

The V gene is TRBV2, the J gene TRBJ1-4; D is unresolved. The V end was cut by 7 bases, the J end by 8 bases, with 14 bases between. The CDR3 is made up of 13 amino acids. The V gene's germline CDR1 is SNHLY and CDR2 FYNNEI. The CDR3 region is CASNFIRQEKLFF. CDR3 nucleotides: TGTGCCAGCAACTTTATTAGACAAGAAAAACTGTTTTTT. Variable domain in full (rest from reference TRBV2 and TRBJ1-4): EPEVTQTPSHQVTQMGQEVILRCVPISNHLYFYWYRQILGQKVEFLVSFYNNEISEKSEIFDDQFSVERPDGSNFTLKIRSTKLEDSAMYFCASNFIRQEKLFFGSGTQLSVL.

This clone was recorded many times. CDR3 DNA sequence: TGTGCCAGCAGCACCTCGGGATCCCCTTACGAGCAGTACTTC. This sequence encodes CASSTSGSPYEQYF. J is TRBJ2-7 and V is TRBV2; possibly TRBD2 for D (5 bases). The CDR3 length is 14 residues. Per germline, CDR1 SNHLY and CDR2 FYNNEI. V lost 6 bases, J lost 4 bases, and 16 bases lay in between.

This sequence joins TRBV5-6 and TRBJ1-6; 7 nucleotides line up with TRBD1. From germline, CDR1 is SGHDT and CDR2 YYEEEE. The CDR3 runs to 15 residues. The V and J ends lost 3 bases and 11 bases, in that order; junction bases with no gene match: 11. In nucleotides, the CDR3 is TGTGCCAGCAGCTCTAGACAGGGCATAGGGACACCCCTCCACTTT. It translates to CASSSRQGIGTPLHF.

This sequence joins TRBV4-1 and TRBJ2-5; 8 nucleotides match TRBD2. V shed 0 bases and J 9 bases; nucleotides not matched to a gene: 6. CDR1 and CDR2 from the germline V gene are MGHRA and YSYEKL. The CDR3 contains 14 residues. CDR3 residues: CASSQEGLVGSQYF. The CDR3, as DNA: TGCGCCAGCAGCCAAGAGGGACTAGTTGGGTCCCAGTACTTC.

The V and J genes are TRBV7-2 and TRBJ1-3, with no clear D. Germline V lookup: CDR1 SGHTA, CDR2 FQGNSA. V lost 5 bases and J 4 bases, leaving 12 bases between the germline ends. CDR3 size: 14 residues. The CDR3 sequence: CASSPRFGGNTIYF. CDR3 nucleotides: TGTGCCAGCAGCCCCCGGTTTGGCGGAAACACCATATATTTT.

This clone was detected a few times. The chain combines TRBV4-2 with TRBJ2-3; D not certain. Per the germline V gene, CDR1 is LGHNA and CDR2 is YNFKEQ. V lost 6 bases and J lost 2, with 9 bases in between. CDR3 size: 13 residues. The CDR3 is CASRGPPTDTQYF. As DNA, the CDR3 is TGTGCCAGCAGAGGGCCGCCCACAGATACGCAGTATTTT.

Concerning this clone itself: The sample contains more than one DNA sequence encoding this CDR3. The chain joins TRBV7-9 to TRBJ2-2; possible D gene TRBD1, 6 bases. Germline loops: CDR1 SEHNR, CDR2 FQNEAQ (reference sequence). The CDR3 has 14 residues. V lost 1 base and J lost 5, with 8 bases in between. The CDR3 DNA sequence: TGTGCCAGCAGCTTAGTTACAGGGACCGGGGAGCTGTTTTTT. Translating gives CASSLVTGTGELFF.

The V gene is TRBV18, the J gene TRBJ2-7; no clear D gene. Trimming removed 3 bases at V and 5 bases at J, with 17 bases between. The germline CDR1 and CDR2 sequences are KGHSH and LQKENI. The CDR3 is 15 amino acids. CDR3 nucleotides: TGTGCCAGCTCACCTGACTTATACCAGATAGACGAGCAGTACTTC. This gives the protein CASSPDLYQIDEQYF.

There are a few counts of this clone. This chain uses TRBV27 with TRBJ2-7, with 12 bases matching TRBD1. After removal of 4 bases from V and 4 bases from J, the junction contained 5 bases not matched to a gene. Germline CDR1 is MNHEY and CDR2 is SMNVEV (reference sequence). This CDR3 has 15 amino acids. CDR3 sequence (DNA): TGTGCCAGCAGTTCCCCGGGACAGGGGGCATACGAGCAGTACTTC. The encoded protein is CASSSPGQGAYEQYF.

The chain combines TRBV6-5 with TRBJ2-2, with a possible D match to TRBD1 (5 bases). Germline lookup yields CDR1 MNHEY and CDR2 SVGAGI. V lost 2 bases to trimming and J lost 5 bases, with 9 bases between them. CDR3 length: 14 residues. As DNA, the CDR3 is TGTGCCAGCAGTTACGGGCGACAGACCGGGGAGCTGTTTTTT. It translates to CASSYGRQTGELFF.

The chain employs TRBV28 and TRBJ2-7; possible D gene TRBD1, 5 bases. V was pared by 6 bases and J by 1 base, with 7 bases between. CDR1 and CDR2 (germline): MDHEN, SYDVKM. This CDR3 is 12 amino acids long. DNA of the CDR3: TGTGCCAGCAGCCCAGGGTCCTACGAGCAGTACTTC. As protein: CASSPGSYEQYF.

The V gene is TRBV19, the J gene TRBJ1-1; no clear D. From germline, CDR1 is LNHDA and CDR2 SQIVND (reference sequence). Trimming took 0 bases from V and 4 from J, leaving 12 bases between them. This CDR3 region has 15 residues. The CDR3 is CASSIERLRVTEAFF. CDR3 in DNA: TGTGCCAGTAGTATAGAACGCCTCCGGGTCACTGAAGCTTTCTTT.